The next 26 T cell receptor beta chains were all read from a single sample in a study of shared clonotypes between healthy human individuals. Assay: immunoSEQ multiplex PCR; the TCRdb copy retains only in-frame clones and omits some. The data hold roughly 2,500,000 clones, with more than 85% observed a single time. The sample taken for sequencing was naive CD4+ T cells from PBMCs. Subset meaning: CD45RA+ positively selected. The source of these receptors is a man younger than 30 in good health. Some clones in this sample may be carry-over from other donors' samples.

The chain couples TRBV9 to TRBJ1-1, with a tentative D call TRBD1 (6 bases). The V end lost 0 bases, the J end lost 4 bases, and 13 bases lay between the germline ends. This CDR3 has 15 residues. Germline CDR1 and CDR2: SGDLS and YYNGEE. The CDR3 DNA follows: TGTGCCAGCAGCGTAGGGGGGGCGCAGGGCACTGAAGCTTTCTTT. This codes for CASSVGGAQGTEAFF.

The CDR3 spells CASSEDRSGTEAFF. In DNA form, the CDR3 reads TGTGCCAGCAGTGAGGACAGGTCGGGCACTGAAGCTTTCTTT. The chain employs TRBV6-4 and TRBJ1-1, with 7 positions matching TRBD1. V gave up 3 bases and J gave up 4 bases; unmatched junction bases: 5. This CDR3 region has 14 residues. The germline V gene has CDR1 MRHNA and CDR2 SNTAGT.

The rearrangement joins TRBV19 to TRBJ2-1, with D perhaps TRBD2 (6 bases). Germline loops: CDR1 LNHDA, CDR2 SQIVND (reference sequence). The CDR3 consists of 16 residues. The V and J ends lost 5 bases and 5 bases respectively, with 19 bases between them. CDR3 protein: CASSGRGRPHHNEQFF. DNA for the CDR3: TGTGCCAGTAGTGGGAGAGGGAGGCCTCACCACAATGAGCAGTTCTTC.

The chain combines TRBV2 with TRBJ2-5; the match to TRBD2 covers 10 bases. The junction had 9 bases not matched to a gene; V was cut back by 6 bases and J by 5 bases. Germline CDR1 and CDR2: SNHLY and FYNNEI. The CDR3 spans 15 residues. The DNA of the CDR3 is TGTGCCAGCAGCCGGGCTAGCGGGAGTCGGGAGACCCAGTACTTC. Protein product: CASSRASGSRETQYF.

The CDR3 region has the DNA TGCGCCAGCAGCCAAGAGCCCCGGGGGAGGAAATATGGCTACACCTTC. It is translated as CASSQEPRGRKYGYTF. The genes are TRBV4-1 and TRBJ1-2, with D possibly TRBD1 on 5 matching bases. CDR1 is MGHRA and CDR2 is YSYEKL in the germline V gene. The CDR3 covers 16 residues. Trimming cost V 0 bases and J 5 bases, with 16 bases left between them.

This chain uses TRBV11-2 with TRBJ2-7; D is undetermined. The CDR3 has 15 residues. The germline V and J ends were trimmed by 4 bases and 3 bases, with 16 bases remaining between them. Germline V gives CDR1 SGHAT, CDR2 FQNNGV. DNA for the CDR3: TGTGCCAGCAGCTCCCCCGGACGAGGATTCTACGAGCAGTACTTC. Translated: CASSSPGRGFYEQYF.

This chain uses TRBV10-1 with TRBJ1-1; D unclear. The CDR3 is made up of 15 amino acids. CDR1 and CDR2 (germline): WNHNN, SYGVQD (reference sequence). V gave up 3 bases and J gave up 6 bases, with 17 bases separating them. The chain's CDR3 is CASSDWGSFSPEAFF. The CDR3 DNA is TGCGCCAGCAGTGATTGGGGATCTTTCTCCCCTGAAGCTTTCTTT.

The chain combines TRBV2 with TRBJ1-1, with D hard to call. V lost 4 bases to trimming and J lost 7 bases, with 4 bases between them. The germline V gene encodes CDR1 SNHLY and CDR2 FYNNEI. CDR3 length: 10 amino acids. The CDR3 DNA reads TGTGCCAGCAGTGCGGGTGAAGCTTTCTTT. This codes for CASSAGEAFF. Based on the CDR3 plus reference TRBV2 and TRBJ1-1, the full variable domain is EPEVTQTPSHQVTQMGQEVILRCVPISNHLYFYWYRQILGQKVEFLVSFYNNEISEKSEIFDDQFSVERPDGSNFTLKIRSTKLEDSAMYFCASSAGEAFFGQGTRLTVV.

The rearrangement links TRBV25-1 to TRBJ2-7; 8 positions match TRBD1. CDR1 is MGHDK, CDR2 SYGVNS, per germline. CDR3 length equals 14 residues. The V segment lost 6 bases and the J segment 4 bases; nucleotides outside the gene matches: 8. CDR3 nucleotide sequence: TGTGCCAGCAGCCAACCAGGGGGCGGGTACGAGCAGTACTTC. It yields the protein CASSQPGGGYEQYF.

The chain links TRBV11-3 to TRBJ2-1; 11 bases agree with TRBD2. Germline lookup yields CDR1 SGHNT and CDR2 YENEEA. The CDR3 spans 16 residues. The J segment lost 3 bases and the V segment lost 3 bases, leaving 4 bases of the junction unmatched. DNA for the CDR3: TGTGCCAGCAGCTTGAGTAGCGGGAGGGACTACAATGAGCAGTTCTTC. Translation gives CASSLSSGRDYNEQFF.

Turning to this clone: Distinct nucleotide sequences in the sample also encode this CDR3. CDR3 in amino acids: CASSGESTDTQYF. For the CDR3, the DNA is TGTGCCAGCAGTGGAGAGAGCACAGATACGCAGTATTTT. V is TRBV2 and J is TRBJ2-3; no definite D call. V lost 4 bases and J 0 bases, leaving 5 bases between the germline ends. Germline CDR1 reads SNHLY; CDR2 reads FYNNEI. This CDR3 is 13 amino acids long.

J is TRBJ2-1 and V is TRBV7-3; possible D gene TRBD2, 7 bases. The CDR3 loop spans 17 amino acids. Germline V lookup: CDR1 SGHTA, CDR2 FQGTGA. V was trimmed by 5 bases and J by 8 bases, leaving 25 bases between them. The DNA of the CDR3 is TGTGCCAGCAGCCCCATGCCTGGGACTCCCGGGGGGCATGAGCAGTTCTTC. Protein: CASSPMPGTPGGHEQFF.

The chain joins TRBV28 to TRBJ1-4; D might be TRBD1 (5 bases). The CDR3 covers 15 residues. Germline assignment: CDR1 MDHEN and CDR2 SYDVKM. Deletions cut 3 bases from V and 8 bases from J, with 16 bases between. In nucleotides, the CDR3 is TGTGCCAGCAGTTTTTCGGCAGGGACTTCGGAAAAACTGTTTTTT. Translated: CASSFSAGTSEKLFF.

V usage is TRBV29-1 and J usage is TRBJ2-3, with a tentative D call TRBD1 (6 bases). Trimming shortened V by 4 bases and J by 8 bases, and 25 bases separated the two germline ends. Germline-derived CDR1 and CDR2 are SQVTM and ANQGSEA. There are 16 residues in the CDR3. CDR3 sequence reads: CSVVLIQGSTIGTQYF. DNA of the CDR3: TGCAGCGTTGTATTGATCCAGGGGAGCACAATTGGTACGCAGTATTTT.

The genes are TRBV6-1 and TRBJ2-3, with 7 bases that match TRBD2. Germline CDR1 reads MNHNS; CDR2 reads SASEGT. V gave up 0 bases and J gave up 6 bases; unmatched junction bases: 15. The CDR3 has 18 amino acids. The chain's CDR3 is CASSEASGEGRAGDTQYF. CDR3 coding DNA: TGTGCCAGCAGTGAAGCGTCCGGGGAAGGGAGGGCCGGGGATACGCAGTATTTT.

The CDR3 sequence: CASSAAGGLKETQYF. The CDR3 DNA reads as TGTGCCAGCAGTGCGGCGGGAGGATTAAAGGAGACCCAGTACTTC. This chain joins TRBV2 and TRBJ2-5; 8 positions agree with TRBD2. From germline, CDR1 is SNHLY and CDR2 FYNNEI. With 4 bases clipped from V and 5 bases from J, the junction kept 9 bases outside the gene matches. CDR3 length equals 15 residues.

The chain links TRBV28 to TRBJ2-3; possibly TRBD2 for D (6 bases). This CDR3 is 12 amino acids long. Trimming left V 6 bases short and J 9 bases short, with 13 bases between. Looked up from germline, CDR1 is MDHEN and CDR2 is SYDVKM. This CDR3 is CASSGSRETQYF. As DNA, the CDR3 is TGTGCCAGCAGCGGGAGCCGGGAGACGCAGTATTTT.

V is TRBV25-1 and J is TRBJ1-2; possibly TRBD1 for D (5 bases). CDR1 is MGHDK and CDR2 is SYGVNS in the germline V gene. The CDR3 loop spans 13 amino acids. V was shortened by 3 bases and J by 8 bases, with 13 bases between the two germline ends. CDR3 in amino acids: CASSDYRSSGYTF. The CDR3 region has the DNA TGTGCCAGCAGTGACTACAGGTCGTCCGGCTACACCTTC.

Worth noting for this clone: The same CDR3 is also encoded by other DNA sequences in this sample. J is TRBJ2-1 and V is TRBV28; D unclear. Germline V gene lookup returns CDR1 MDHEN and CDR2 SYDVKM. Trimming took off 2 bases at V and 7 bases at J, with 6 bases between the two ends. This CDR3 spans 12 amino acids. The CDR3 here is CASSLRSNEQFF. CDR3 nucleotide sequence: TGTGCCAGCAGTTTAAGGTCTAATGAGCAGTTCTTC. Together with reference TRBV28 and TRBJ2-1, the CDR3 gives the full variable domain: DVKVTQSSRYLVKRTGEKVFLECVQDMDHENMFWYRQDPGLGLRLIYFSYDVKMKEKGDIPEGYSVSREKKERFSLILESASTNQTSMYLCASSLRSNEQFFGPGTRLTVL.

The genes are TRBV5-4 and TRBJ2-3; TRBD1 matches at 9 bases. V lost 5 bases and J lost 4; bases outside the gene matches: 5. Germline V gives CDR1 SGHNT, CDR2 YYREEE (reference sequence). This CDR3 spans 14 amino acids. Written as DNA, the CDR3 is TGTGCCAGCAGTCCGGGACAGGGATCAGATACGCAGTATTTT. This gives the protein CASSPGQGSDTQYF. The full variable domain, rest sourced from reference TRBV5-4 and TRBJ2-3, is ETGVTQSPTHLIKTRGQQVTLRCSSQSGHNTVSWYQQALGQGPQFIFQYYREEENGRGNFPPRFSGLQFPNYSSELNVNALELDDSALYLCASSPGQGSDTQYFGPGTRLTVL.

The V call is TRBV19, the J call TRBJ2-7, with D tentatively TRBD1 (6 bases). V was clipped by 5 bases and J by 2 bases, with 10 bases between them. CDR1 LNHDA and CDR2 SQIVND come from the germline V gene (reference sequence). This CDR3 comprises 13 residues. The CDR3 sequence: CASSPGVTYEQYF. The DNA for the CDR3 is TGTGCCAGTAGTCCAGGGGTTACCTACGAGCAGTACTTC. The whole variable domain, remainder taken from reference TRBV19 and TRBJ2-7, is DGGITQSPKYLFRKEGQNVTLSCEQNLNHDAMYWYRQDPGQGLRLIYYSQIVNDFQKGDIAEGYSVSREKKESFPLTVTSAQKNPTAFYLCASSPGVTYEQYFGPGTRLTVT.

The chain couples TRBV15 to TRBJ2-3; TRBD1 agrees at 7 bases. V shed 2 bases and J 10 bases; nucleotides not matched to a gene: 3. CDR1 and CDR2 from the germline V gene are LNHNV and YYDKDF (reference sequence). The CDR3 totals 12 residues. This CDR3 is CATSRPGQPQYF. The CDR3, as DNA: TGTGCCACCAGCAGACCGGGACAGCCGCAGTATTTT.

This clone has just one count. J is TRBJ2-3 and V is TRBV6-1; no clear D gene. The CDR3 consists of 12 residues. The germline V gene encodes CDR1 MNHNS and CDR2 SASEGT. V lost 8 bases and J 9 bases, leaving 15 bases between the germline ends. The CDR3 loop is CASSTSTYTQYF. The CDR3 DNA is TGTGCCAGCTCAACCTCGACGTACACGCAGTATTTT.

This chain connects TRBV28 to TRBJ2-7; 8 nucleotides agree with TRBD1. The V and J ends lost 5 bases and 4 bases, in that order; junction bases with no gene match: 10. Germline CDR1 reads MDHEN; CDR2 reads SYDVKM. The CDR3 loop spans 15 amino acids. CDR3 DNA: TGTGCCAGCAGTCCCAATCCGGGACAGGCATACGAGCAGTACTTC. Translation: CASSPNPGQAYEQYF.

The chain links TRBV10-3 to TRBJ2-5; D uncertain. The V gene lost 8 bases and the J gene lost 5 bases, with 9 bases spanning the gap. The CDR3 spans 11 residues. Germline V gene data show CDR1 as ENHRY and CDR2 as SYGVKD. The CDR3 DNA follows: TGTGCCATCGGACCTGGGGAGACCCAGTACTTC. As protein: CAIGPGETQYF.

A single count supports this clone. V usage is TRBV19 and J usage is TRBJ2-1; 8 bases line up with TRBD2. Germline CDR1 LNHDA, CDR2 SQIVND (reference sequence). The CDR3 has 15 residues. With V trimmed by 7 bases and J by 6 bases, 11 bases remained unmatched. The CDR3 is CASIKNSGSANEQFF. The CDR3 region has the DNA TGTGCCAGTATCAAAAACAGCGGGAGCGCCAATGAGCAGTTCTTC.